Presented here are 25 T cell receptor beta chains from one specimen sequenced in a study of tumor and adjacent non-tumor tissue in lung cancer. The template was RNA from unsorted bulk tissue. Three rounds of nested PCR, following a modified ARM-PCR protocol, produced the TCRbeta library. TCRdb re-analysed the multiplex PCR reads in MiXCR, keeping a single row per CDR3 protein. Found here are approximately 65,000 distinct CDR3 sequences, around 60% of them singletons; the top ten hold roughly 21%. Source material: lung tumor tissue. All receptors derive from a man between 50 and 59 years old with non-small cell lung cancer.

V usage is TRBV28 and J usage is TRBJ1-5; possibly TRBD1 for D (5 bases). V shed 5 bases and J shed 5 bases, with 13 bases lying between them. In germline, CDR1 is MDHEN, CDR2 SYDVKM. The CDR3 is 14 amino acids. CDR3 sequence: CASSQGRGHQPQHF. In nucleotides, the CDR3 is TGTGCCAGCAGTCAGGGACGCGGCCATCAGCCCCAGCATTTT.

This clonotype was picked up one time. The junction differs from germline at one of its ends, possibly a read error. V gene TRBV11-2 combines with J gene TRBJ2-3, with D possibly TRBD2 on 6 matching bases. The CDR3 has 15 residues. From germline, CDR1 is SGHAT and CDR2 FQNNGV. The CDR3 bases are TGTGCCAGCAGCTTAACTAGCCGAGGTACAGTTACGCAGTATTTT. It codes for CASSLTSRGTVTQYF. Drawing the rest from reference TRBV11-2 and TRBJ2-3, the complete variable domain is EAGVAQSPRYKIIEKRQSVAFWCNPISGHATLYWYQQILGQGPKLLIQFQNNGVVDDSQLPKDRFSAERLKGVDSTLKIQPAKLEDSAVYLCASSLTSRGTVTQYFGPGTRLTVL.

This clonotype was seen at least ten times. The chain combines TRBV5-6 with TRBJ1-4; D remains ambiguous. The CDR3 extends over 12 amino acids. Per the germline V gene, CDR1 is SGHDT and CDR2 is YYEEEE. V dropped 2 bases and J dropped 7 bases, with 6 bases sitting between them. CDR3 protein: CASSFWGEKLFF. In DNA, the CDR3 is TGTGCCAGCAGCTTTTGGGGTGAAAAACTGTTTTTT. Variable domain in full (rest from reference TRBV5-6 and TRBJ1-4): DAGVTQSPTHLIKTRGQQVTLRCSPKSGHDTVSWYQQALGQGPQFIFQYYEEEERQRGNFPDRFSGHQFPNYSSELNVNALLLGDSALYLCASSFWGEKLFFGSGTQLSVL.

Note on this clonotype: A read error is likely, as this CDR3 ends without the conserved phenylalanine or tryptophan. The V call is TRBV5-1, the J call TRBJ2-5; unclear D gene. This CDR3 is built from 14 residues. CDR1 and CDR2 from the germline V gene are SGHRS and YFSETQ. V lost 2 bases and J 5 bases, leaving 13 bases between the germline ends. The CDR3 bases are TGCGCCAGCAGCTTTGTGGCTCGTGTGGAGACCCAGTACCTC. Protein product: CASSFVARVETQYL.

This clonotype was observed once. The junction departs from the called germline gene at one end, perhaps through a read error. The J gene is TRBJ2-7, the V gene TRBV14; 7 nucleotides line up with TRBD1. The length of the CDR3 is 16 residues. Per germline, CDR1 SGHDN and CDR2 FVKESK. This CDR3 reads CASSQYFTGVAYGQYF. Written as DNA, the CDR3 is TGTGCCAGCAGCCAATATTTCACAGGGGTGGCCTACGGGCAGTACTTC.

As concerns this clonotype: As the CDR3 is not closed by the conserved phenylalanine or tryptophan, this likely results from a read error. CDR3: CSAQMWRGLNTEAFY. CDR3 nucleotides: TGCAGTGCCCAAATGTGGCGGGGGCTGAACACTGAAGCTTTCTAT. V usage is TRBV20-1 and J usage is TRBJ1-1; tentative D call: TRBD1 (6 bases). The CDR3 sequence is 15 residues long. The germline gives CDR1 DFQATT, CDR2 SNEGSKA (reference sequence). Trimming removed 6 bases at V and 0 bases at J, with 17 bases between.

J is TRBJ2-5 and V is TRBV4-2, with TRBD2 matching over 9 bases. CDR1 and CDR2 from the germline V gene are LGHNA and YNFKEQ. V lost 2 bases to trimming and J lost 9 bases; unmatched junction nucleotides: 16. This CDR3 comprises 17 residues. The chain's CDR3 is CASSQKGLAGEGEAQYF. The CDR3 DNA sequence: TGTGCCAGCAGCCAAAAGGGATTAGCGGGAGAGGGGGAGGCCCAGTACTTC.

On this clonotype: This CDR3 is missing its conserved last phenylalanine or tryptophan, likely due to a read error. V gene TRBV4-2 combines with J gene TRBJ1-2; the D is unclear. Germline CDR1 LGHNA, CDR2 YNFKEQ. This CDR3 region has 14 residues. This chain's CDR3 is CVSSQDRDINGYTL. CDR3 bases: TGTGTCAGCAGCCAAGATAGAGACATTAATGGCTACACCTTA.

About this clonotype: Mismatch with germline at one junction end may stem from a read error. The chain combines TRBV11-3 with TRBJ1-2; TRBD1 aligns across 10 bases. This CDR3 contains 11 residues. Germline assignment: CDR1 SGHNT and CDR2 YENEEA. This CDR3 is CLRQGARGYTF. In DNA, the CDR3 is TGTCTCCGACAGGGGGCGCGTGGCTACACTTTC. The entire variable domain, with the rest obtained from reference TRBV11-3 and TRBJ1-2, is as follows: EAGVVQSPRYKIIEKKQPVAFWCNPISGHNTLYWYLQNLGQGPELLIRYENEEAVDDSQLPKDRFSAERLKGVDSTLKIQPAELGDSAVYLCLRQGARGYTFGSGTRLTVV.

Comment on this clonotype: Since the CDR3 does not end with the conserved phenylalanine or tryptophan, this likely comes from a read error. CDR3 bases: TGCGCCAGCAGGGCGACTAGCCACACCGGGGGGCTGTTTTAT. Its translation: CASRATSHTGGLFY. The V call is TRBV10-1, the J call TRBJ2-2; TRBD2 agrees at 7 bases. The CDR3 covers 14 residues. Germline V gene lookup returns CDR1 WNHNN and CDR2 SYGVQD (reference sequence).

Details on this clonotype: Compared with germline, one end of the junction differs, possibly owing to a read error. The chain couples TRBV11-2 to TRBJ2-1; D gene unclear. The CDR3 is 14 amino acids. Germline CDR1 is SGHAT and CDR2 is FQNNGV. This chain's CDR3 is CASNLLSLRDEQFF. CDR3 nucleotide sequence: TGTGCCAGCAACTTGCTTTCCCTTAGGGATGAGCAGTTCTTT.

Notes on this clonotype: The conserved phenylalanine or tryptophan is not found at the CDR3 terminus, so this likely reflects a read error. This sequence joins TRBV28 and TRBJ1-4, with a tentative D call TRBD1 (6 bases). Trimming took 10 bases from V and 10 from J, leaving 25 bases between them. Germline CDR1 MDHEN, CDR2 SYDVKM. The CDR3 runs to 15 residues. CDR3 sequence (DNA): TGTGCCACTACAGGCTGGGGGGCGCGATCGGGAAAACTGTTTTTA. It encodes CATTGWGARSGKLFL.

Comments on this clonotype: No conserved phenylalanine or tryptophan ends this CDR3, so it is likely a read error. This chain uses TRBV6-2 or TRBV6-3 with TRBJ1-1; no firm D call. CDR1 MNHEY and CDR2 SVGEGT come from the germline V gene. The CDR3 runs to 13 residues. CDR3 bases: TGTGCCAGCACTCTCGATAGGACGTCTGAGGCTTTCTAT. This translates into CASTLDRTSEAFY.

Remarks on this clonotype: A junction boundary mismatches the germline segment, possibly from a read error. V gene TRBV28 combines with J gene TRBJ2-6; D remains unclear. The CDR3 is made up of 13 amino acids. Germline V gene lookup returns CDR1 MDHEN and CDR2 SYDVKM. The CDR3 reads CASSSTLIGVMTF. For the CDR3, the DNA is TGTGCTAGCAGTTCTACCCTTATTGGCGTCATGACTTTC. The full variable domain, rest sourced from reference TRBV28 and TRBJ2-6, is DVKVTQSSRYLVKRTGEKVFLECVQDMDHENMFWYRQDPGLGLRLIYFSYDVKMKEKGDIPEGYSVSREKKERFSLILESASTNQTSMYLCASSSTLIGVMTFGAGSRLTVL.

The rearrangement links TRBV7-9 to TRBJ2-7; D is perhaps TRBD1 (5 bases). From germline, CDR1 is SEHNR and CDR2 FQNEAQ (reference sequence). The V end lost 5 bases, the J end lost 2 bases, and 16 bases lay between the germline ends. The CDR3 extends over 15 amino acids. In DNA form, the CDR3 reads TGTGCCAGCAGCCGACCCCAGGGAACCGCCTACGAGCAGTACTTC. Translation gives CASSRPQGTAYEQYF.

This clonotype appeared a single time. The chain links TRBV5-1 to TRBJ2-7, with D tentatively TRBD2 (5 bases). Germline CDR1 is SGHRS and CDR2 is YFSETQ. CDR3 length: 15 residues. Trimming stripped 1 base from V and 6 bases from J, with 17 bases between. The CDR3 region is CASSLISGFGIEQYF. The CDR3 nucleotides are TGCGCCAGCAGCTTGATATCCGGATTCGGGATCGAGCAGTACTTC.

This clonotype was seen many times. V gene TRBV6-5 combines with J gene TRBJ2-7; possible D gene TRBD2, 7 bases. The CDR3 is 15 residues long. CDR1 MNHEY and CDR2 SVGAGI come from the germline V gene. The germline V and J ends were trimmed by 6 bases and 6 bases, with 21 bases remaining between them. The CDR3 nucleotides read TGTGCCAGCAGACTCGGGGGGCAGCGACAAACCGAGCAGTACTTC. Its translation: CASRLGGQRQTEQYF.

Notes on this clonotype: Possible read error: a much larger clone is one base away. CDR3 sequence (DNA): TGTGTCAGCAGTTACGGAGGGGGGACTGGGGCCAACGTCCTGACTTTC. The encoded protein is CVSSYGGGTGANVLTF. The rearrangement joins TRBV6-6 to TRBJ2-6; possibly TRBD1 or TRBD2 for D (6 bases each). From germline, CDR1 is MNHNY and CDR2 SVGAGI (reference sequence). The CDR3 extends over 16 amino acids.

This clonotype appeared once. The CDR3 region is CASSLAWGLAGGLTDTRYF. CDR3 coding DNA: TGCGCCAGCAGCTTGGCCTGGGGACTAGCGGGGGGCCTCACAGATACACGGTATTTT. The chain recombines TRBV5-1 with TRBJ2-3; TRBD2 matches 15 bases. Germline V gene sequence: CDR1 SGHRS, CDR2 YFSETQ. V lost 0 bases, J lost 14 bases, and 19 bases stayed unmatched. The CDR3 has 19 residues.

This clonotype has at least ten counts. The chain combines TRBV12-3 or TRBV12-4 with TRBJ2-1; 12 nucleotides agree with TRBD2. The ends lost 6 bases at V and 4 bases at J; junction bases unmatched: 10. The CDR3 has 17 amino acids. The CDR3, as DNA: TGTGCCAGCAGACCACGGGCTAGCGGGGGGGTATACAATGAGCAGTTCTTC. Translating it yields CASRPRASGGVYNEQFF.

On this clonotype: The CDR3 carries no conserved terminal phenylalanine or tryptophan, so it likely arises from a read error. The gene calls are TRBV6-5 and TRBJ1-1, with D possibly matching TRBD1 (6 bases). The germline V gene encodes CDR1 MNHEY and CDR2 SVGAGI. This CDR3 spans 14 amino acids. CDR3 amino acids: CDSSLGTQPTEAFL. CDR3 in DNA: TGTGACAGCAGTTTGGGGACACAACCCACTGAAGCTTTCTTA.

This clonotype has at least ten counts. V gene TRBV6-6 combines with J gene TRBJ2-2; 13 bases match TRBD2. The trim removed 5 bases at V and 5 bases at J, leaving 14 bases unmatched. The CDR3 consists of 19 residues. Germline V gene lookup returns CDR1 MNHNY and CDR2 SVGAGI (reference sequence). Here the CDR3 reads CASSPRRTSGSPDTGELFF. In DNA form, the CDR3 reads TGTGCCAGCAGTCCCCGTCGGACTAGCGGGAGCCCTGATACCGGGGAGCTGTTTTTT.

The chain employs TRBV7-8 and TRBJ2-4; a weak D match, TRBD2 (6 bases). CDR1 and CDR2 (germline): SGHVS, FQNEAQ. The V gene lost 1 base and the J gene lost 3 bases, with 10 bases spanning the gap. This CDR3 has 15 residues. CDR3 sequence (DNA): TGTGCCAGCAGCTTAGGGGGGGAAGGCAAAAACATTCAGTACTTC. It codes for CASSLGGEGKNIQYF.

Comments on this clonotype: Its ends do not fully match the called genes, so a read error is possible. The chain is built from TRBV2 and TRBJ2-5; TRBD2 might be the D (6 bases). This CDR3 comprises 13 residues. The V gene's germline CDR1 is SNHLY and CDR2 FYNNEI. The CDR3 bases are TGTGCCACCTCGGCGGGGTCCCAAGTGACCCAGTACTTC. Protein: CATSAGSQVTQYF.

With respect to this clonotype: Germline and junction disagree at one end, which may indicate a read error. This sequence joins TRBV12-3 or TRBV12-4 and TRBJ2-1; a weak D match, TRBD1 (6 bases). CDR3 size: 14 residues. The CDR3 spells CASSFRGGYNEQFF. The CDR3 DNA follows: TGTGCCAGCAGTTTCAGGGGCGGGTACAATGAGCAATTCTTC.